These 21 T cell receptor beta chains share one sample of origin, sequenced in a study of shared clonotypes between healthy human individuals. Assay: immunoSEQ multiplex PCR; the TCRdb copy retains only in-frame clones and omits some. Of a few million clones in the sample, more than 80% were seen once. Sequences were obtained from naive CD4+ T cells sorted from blood. Subset indicated: CD45RA+ positively selected. The receptors originated from a man aged 18 to 30 in good health.

The chain links TRBV28 to TRBJ2-7, with 7 bases lining up with TRBD1. The CDR3 loop spans 16 amino acids. V dropped 2 bases and J dropped 5; count of bases not matched to a gene: 12. Germline assignment: CDR1 MDHEN and CDR2 SYDVKM. CDR3 amino acids: CASSLGTVPGGNEQYF. CDR3 DNA: TGTGCCAGCAGTTTAGGGACAGTGCCTGGTGGGAACGAGCAGTACTTC.

This chain uses TRBV14 with TRBJ1-1, with 9 bases fitting TRBD1. In germline, CDR1 is SGHDN, CDR2 FVKESK. This CDR3 has 14 residues. V trimming: 5 bases; J trimming: 4 bases; junction bases outside the gene matches: 5. CDR3 sequence: CASSVQGASTEAFF. In nucleotides, the CDR3 is TGTGCCAGCAGCGTACAGGGGGCGAGCACTGAAGCTTTCTTT.

Turning to this clone: Other DNA sequences of this sample code for an identical CDR3. The chain joins TRBV7-2 to TRBJ2-1; tentative D call: TRBD2 (5 bases). CDR3 size: 15 residues. The V end was cut by 2 bases, the J end by 0 bases, with 8 bases between. Germline-derived CDR1 and CDR2 are SGHTA and FQGNSA. DNA of the CDR3: TGTGCCAGCAGCTTACGAGGGAGCTCCTACAATGAGCAGTTCTTC. Translating gives CASSLRGSSYNEQFF. Full variable domain (rest looked up from reference TRBV7-2 and TRBJ2-1): GAGVSQSPSNKVTEKGKDVELRCDPISGHTALYWYRQSLGQGLEFLIYFQGNSAPDKSGLPSDRFSAERTGGSVSTLTIQRTQQEDSAVYLCASSLRGSSYNEQFFGPGTRLTVL.

The chain uses TRBV7-2 and TRBJ2-1, with D tentatively TRBD2 (6 bases). Germline CDR1 and CDR2: SGHTA and FQGNSA. The length of the CDR3 is 18 residues. The V gene lost 5 bases and the J gene lost 3 bases, with 23 bases spanning the gap. The CDR3 loop is CASSPSGTLTFLYNEQFF. CDR3 nucleotides: TGTGCCAGCAGCCCATCGGGGACTCTCACCTTCCTCTACAATGAGCAGTTCTTC.

The genes are TRBV6-5 and TRBJ2-3; unclear D gene. Germline-derived CDR1 and CDR2 are MNHEY and SVGAGI. Trimming pared 4 bases from V and 4 bases from J, leaving 18 bases between. This CDR3 comprises 16 residues. The CDR3 nucleotides read TGTGCCAGCAGTTGGGTGGCTCCCTCGTCGGCAGATACGCAGTATTTT. Amino acids: CASSWVAPSSADTQYF.

Details on this clone: An end of the junction does not agree with germline; a read error may underlie this. The J gene is TRBJ1-2, the V gene TRBV28, with TRBD1 matching 7 bases. The CDR3 loop spans 13 amino acids. The germline CDR1 and CDR2 sequences are MDHEN and SYDVKM. The CDR3 reads CASSLDRDYGYIF. DNA of the CDR3: TGTGCCAGCAGTTTAGACAGGGATTATGGCTACATCTTC.

For this clone: Other DNA sequences in the sample encode the same CDR3. This sequence joins TRBV30 and TRBJ1-2; 8 positions match TRBD1. Germline CDR1 GTSNPN, CDR2 SVGIG (reference sequence). This CDR3 is built from 12 residues. J gave up 8 bases and V 2 bases, and 4 bases lay outside the gene matches. Here the CDR3 DNA reads TGTGCCTGGAGTTCACAGGGGGGCGGCTACACCTTC. Its protein is CAWSSQGGGYTF.

The chain carries TRBV30 and TRBJ2-1, with no clear D. Germline-derived CDR1 and CDR2 are GTSNPN and SVGIG (reference sequence). The CDR3 has 12 amino acids. V lost 3 bases, J lost 6 bases, and 9 bases lay in between. The CDR3 spells CAWRGEANEQFF. The CDR3 nucleotides read TGTGCCTGGAGGGGTGAGGCCAATGAGCAGTTCTTC.

This chain connects TRBV25-1 to TRBJ2-1; 8 positions match TRBD2. The CDR3 length is 11 residues. Germline V gene lookup returns CDR1 MGHDK and CDR2 SYGVNS. The junction had 5 bases not matched to a gene; V was cut back by 3 bases and J by 16 bases. The CDR3 DNA reads as TGTGCCAGCAGTGATGCGGGGGGCCCTTTCTTC. Protein: CASSDAGGPFF.

The chain recombines TRBV10-3 with TRBJ2-2, with a weak D call TRBD1 (5 bases). The CDR3 has 14 residues. In germline, CDR1 is ENHRY, CDR2 SYGVKD. Trimming took 9 bases from V and 4 from J, leaving 15 bases between them. The CDR3: CAISQGRATGELFF. The DNA for the CDR3 is TGTGCCATATCTCAGGGTCGCGCCACCGGGGAGCTGTTTTTT.

V and J are TRBV5-1 and TRBJ1-6; TRBD1 aligns across 7 bases. Germline V gene data show CDR1 as SGHRS and CDR2 as YFSETQ. V dropped 3 bases and J dropped 10; count of bases not matched to a gene: 10. The CDR3 has 15 residues. CDR3 coding DNA: TGCGCCAGCAGCTCGGAGGGGGCCCAATCATCACCCCTCCACTTT. The encoded protein is CASSSEGAQSSPLHF.

V and J are TRBV19 and TRBJ2-2; 11 nucleotides match TRBD2. This CDR3 comprises 19 residues. The V gene end was trimmed by 5 bases and the J gene end by 5 bases; junction bases not matched to a gene: 16. In germline, CDR1 is LNHDA, CDR2 SQIVND (reference sequence). DNA of the CDR3: TGTGCCAGTAGTCCCGCTAGCGGGAGGAGGGCCGGGGGGACCGGGGAGCTGTTTTTT. Encoded protein: CASSPASGRRAGGTGELFF.

The genes are TRBV28 and TRBJ2-2; 9 nucleotides match TRBD1. The CDR3 is 16 residues long. Germline values: CDR1 MDHEN, CDR2 SYDVKM. With 6 bases clipped from V and 6 bases from J, the junction kept 11 bases outside the gene matches. This CDR3 reads CASRPTGTGIAGELFF. CDR3 DNA sequence: TGTGCCAGCAGGCCGACCGGGACAGGGATCGCCGGGGAGCTGTTTTTT.

This chain connects TRBV6-5 to TRBJ1-3; unclear D gene. This CDR3 spans 11 amino acids. V lost 1 base and J lost 6, with 1 base in between. From germline, CDR1 is MNHEY and CDR2 SVGAGI. CDR3 sequence reads: CASSYLNTIYF. CDR3 sequence (DNA): TGTGCCAGCAGTTACTTAAACACCATATATTTT.

This clone was observed once. The J gene is TRBJ2-1, the V gene TRBV7-8; tentatively, D is TRBD1 (5 bases). This CDR3 is 12 amino acids long. Trimming removed 4 bases from V and 10 bases from J, with 11 bases in between. Germline V CDR1 and CDR2: SGHVS, FQNEAQ. CDR3 bases: TGTGCCAGCAGCTCCCCAGGGTGGGAGCAGTTCTTC. As protein: CASSSPGWEQFF.

The chain carries TRBV28 and TRBJ2-7; 7 bases fit TRBD2. Germline loops: CDR1 MDHEN, CDR2 SYDVKM. This CDR3 contains 14 residues. Trimming removed 5 bases from V and 3 bases from J; junction bases left unmatched: 7. CDR3 DNA: TGTGCCAGCAGTCCCGGGACTACCTACTACGAGCAGTACTTC. This gives the protein CASSPGTTYYEQYF.

Comment on this clone: At the DNA level, this CDR3 is encoded by other sequences in the same sample as well. The gene calls are TRBV7-2 and TRBJ2-5; no definite D call. V gave up 4 bases and J gave up 1 base, with 7 bases separating them. The V gene's germline CDR1 is SGHTA and CDR2 FQGNSA. The CDR3 runs to 13 residues. CDR3 sequence: CASSSLVQETQYF. CDR3 DNA: TGTGCCAGCAGCTCCTTAGTCCAAGAGACCCAGTACTTC.

The chain uses TRBV6-5 and TRBJ1-1; no clear D gene. V lost 2 bases and J lost 9, with 16 bases in between. The CDR3 totals 14 residues. Per germline, CDR1 MNHEY and CDR2 SVGAGI. The CDR3 bases are TGTGCCAGCAGTTACAGTCGAGGACTCGGGAAAGCTTTCTTT. Translated: CASSYSRGLGKAFF.

This chain joins TRBV5-1 and TRBJ2-3; TRBD2 matches 7 bases. The CDR3 is 15 amino acids. Germline CDR1 and CDR2: SGHRS and YFSETQ. The ends lost 2 bases at V and 4 bases at J; junction bases unmatched: 7. This chain's CDR3 is CASSFSVAGADTQYF. In DNA form, the CDR3 reads TGCGCCAGCAGCTTCTCTGTAGCGGGTGCAGATACGCAGTATTTT. The entire variable domain, with the rest obtained from reference TRBV5-1 and TRBJ2-3, is as follows: KAGVTQTPRYLIKTRGQQVTLSCSPISGHRSVSWYQQTPGQGLQFLFEYFSETQRNKGNFPGRFSGRQFSNSRSEMNVSTLELGDSALYLCASSFSVAGADTQYFGPGTRLTVL.

V is TRBV9 and J is TRBJ2-5; possibly TRBD2 for D (5 bases). There are 14 residues in the CDR3. Trimming pared 0 bases from V and 3 bases from J, leaving 9 bases between. CDR1 and CDR2 (germline): SGDLS, YYNGEE. The CDR3 sequence is CASSVGETKETQYF. The CDR3 DNA is TGTGCCAGCAGCGTAGGGGAGACAAAAGAGACCCAGTACTTC.

The V call is TRBV6-1, the J call TRBJ2-2, with D maybe TRBD1 (7 bases). Germline V CDR1 and CDR2: MNHNS, SASEGT. Trimming removed 4 bases from V and 5 bases from J, with 11 bases in between. The CDR3 consists of 14 residues. In DNA, the CDR3 is TGTGCCAGCAGTGCAGCAGGGGGGACCGGGGAGCTGTTTTTT. As protein: CASSAAGGTGELFF.